This T cell receptor beta chain came from a study of Graves' ophthalmopathy and Graves' hyperthyroidism. Regarding the study as a whole: As the model predicted ophthalmopathy progression, it achieved a sensitivity of 70% to 71% and a specificity of about 72%.

The study amplified TCR beta CDR3 regions using RNA transcripts. The workflow started with a first-round RT-PCR run with HTBI primers and then moved on to a second-round multiplex PCR. TCRdb re-called the multiplex PCR reads with MiXCR, one entry per CDR3 protein. This sample yields 350,000 or so distinct CDR3 sequences, of which around a sixth are seen a single time; approximately 13% belongs to the top ten. It was from 10 ml of fresh peripheral blood that the PBMCs came. Trimming shortened V by 4 bases and J by 1 base, and 9 bases separated the two germline ends. This CDR3 is built from 15 residues. Germline V gene sequence: CDR1 KGHDR, CDR2 SFDVKD. This clonotype appeared many times. The target antigen is unknown.

What was sequenced was peripheral blood. The gene calls are TRBV24-1 and TRBJ2-2, with D possibly being TRBD1 or TRBD2 (5 bases each). The TCR sequence derives from an adult man with Graves' ophthalmopathy. In nucleotides, the CDR3 is TGTGCCACCAGTGACCCAGGGAGGAACACCGGGGAGCTGTTTTTT. Protein sequence: CATSDPGRNTGELFF.